This T cell receptor beta chain derives from a study of T-cell reconstitution after alpha-beta-depleted transplantation in children. At least ten counts were recorded for this clonotype. Germline V lookup: CDR1 WSHSY, CDR2 SAAADI. V lost 6 bases and J lost 4, with 6 bases in between. This CDR3 region has 11 residues. Using unique molecular identifiers, the investigators prepared the TCRbeta library. TCRdb recomputed calls from the PCR reads with MiXCR, one row per CDR3 protein. The sample lists roughly 120,000 distinct CDR3 sequences, approximately 10% occurring once. The receptor comes from a human donor who donated a stem cell graft to a child with acute lymphoblastic leukemia. This sample comprised PBMCs from the stem cell graft donor, obtained from the stem cell graft. J is TRBJ2-5 and V is TRBV10-2; no definite D call. The CDR3 loop reads CASRERETQYF. As DNA, the CDR3 is TGCGCCAGCAGGGAGAGAGAGACCCAGTACTTC.